Listed below are T cell receptor beta chains from one sample, sequenced in a study of T cell responses to AZD1222 COVID-19 vaccine. Only in-frame clones appear in the TCRdb table, and some are missing; sequencing was by immunoSEQ multiplex PCR. The sample has about 110,000 clones; roughly 89% are singletons. Sequencing was performed on peripheral blood, taken on day 0 of AZD1222 vaccination. The receptors stem from an adult in good health. CDR3s include the opening cysteine and the closing phenylalanine or tryptophan. Part of the rows lack a size; the others show once, few, many or a class for expanded clones.

-	TRBV19	TRBJ1-5	CATRGKGYSNQPQHF
-	TRBV7-2	TRBJ2-3	CASSRSSADTQYF
-	TRBV30	TRBJ1-6	CAGGRGPGGSYNSPLHF
-	TRBV7-8	TRBJ2-1	CASSLVGGNQYNEQFF
few	TRBV29-1	TRBJ1-1	CSARQTNTEAFF
-	TRBV6-1	TRBJ2-3	CASSEVGGQGSDTQYF
-	TRBV19	TRBJ2-2	CASSIQGTGELFF
-	TRBV7-2	TRBJ1-2	CASTRGQGYGYTF
once	TRBV19	TRBJ1-6	CASSPQPRADSPLHF
-	TRBV6-4	TRBJ2-2	CASAPIAGVNTGELFF
-	TRBV10-1	TRBJ1-6	CATLGRDSYNSPLHF
-	TRBV5-1	TRBJ2-1	CASSLAQGPYNEQFF
-	TRBV9	TRBJ2-7	CASSVDAETYEQYF
-	TRBV2	TRBJ2-7	CATDRGRTEQYF
-	TRBV10-3	TRBJ2-3	CAISESIVGGDTQYF
once	TRBV6-2/TRBV6-3	TRBJ1-5	CASSHFGGDQPQHF
-	TRBV6-5	TRBJ2-7	CASSMTSYEQYF
-	TRBV3-1/TRBV3-2	TRBJ1-3	CASSQYRTGGASGNTIYF
-	TRBV9	TRBJ1-2	CASSVDGGGGYTF
-	TRBV27	TRBJ2-1	CASSLVGLEQFF
-	TRBV7-9	TRBJ2-3	CASSLGDRGSADTQYF
once	TRBV6-2/TRBV6-3	TRBJ2-1	CASSYTTGGEQFF
-	TRBV2	TRBJ1-1	CASRGTVGTEAFF
-	TRBV7-3	TRBJ2-2	CASSLTPGELFF
-	TRBV5-1	TRBJ2-7	CASSSSGTGGYEQYF
once	TRBV15	TRBJ2-7	CATSREGREVKYF
-	TRBV5-5	TRBJ2-7	CASSFLAGGTEQYF
-	TRBV15	TRBJ1-3	CATSRDRGSGNTIYF
-	TRBV9	TRBJ1-2	CASSVGGGADGYTF
-	TRBV7-9	TRBJ2-1	CASSLVEGYNEQFF
-	TRBV19	TRBJ1-2	CASSQGALRGYTF
-	TRBV3-1/TRBV3-2	TRBJ1-5	CASSQRGGNQPQHF
-	TRBV7-2	TRBJ2-2	CASSQGGSASPGELFF
-	TRBV3-1/TRBV3-2	TRBJ1-1	CASSQGTGNTEAFF
-	TRBV19	TRBJ1-2	CASSARTGGDYGYTF
-	TRBV21-1	TRBJ1-6	CASSKAQGVPSSYNSPLHF
-	TRBV30	TRBJ1-2	CAWSYRRGYGYTF
-	TRBV7-2	TRBJ1-4	CASSLKVVTNEKLFF
-	TRBV7-2	TRBJ2-1	CASSLWAVTGTAGQFF
once	TRBV7-2	TRBJ1-6	CASSLQGQSSPLHF
-	TRBV6-5	TRBJ1-2	CASSFRRGYGYTF